This TCR beta chain was obtained from a study of shared clonotypes between healthy human individuals. Looking at the study overall: Contributing individuals were two females and a few males aged 18 to 49.

The CDR3 has 16 amino acids. CDR1 and CDR2 (germline): SGHDT, YYEEEE. The germline V and J ends were trimmed by 0 bases and 2 bases, with 12 bases remaining between them. Profiling relied on immunoSEQ multiplex PCR, and the TCRdb table lists in-frame clones only, not all of them. The table records about 560,000 clones, around 78% of them present only once. Material for sequencing was PBMCs. The chain is built from TRBV5-6 and TRBJ1-5; D uncertain. This receptor was taken from a woman aged 40-49 years in good health. Some clones in this sample may be carry-over from other donors' samples. CDR3 nucleotide sequence: TGTGCCAGCAGCTTGGGGGGAGATGGCGGCAATCAGCCCCAGCATTTT. Translating it yields CASSLGGDGGNQPQHF.